The 17 T cell receptor beta chains below all came from one sample that was sequenced in a study of blood T cell repertoires in COVID-19. Profiled with immunoSEQ multiplex PCR; TCRdb holds only in-frame clones, not every one. The sample shows about 100,000 clones, about four fifths of them seen only once. Sequencing was carried out using peripheral blood. The source of these receptors is an older man with active or convalescent COVID-19.

The CDR3, as DNA: TGTGCCAGCAGATTCACACTAGCGGGGGCCAAAGGGGGTGAGCAGTTCTTC. It yields the protein CASRFTLAGAKGGEQFF. The chain is built from TRBV7-8 and TRBJ2-1; 11 bases fit TRBD2. J lost 9 bases, V lost 6 bases, and 16 bases had no gene match. Germline assignment: CDR1 SGHVS and CDR2 FQNEAQ. The CDR3 is made up of 17 amino acids.

The rearrangement links TRBV9 to TRBJ2-7; weak D call: TRBD1 (8 bases). Germline CDR1 SGDLS, CDR2 YYNGEE. Trimming removed 4 bases at V and 6 bases at J, with 14 bases between. The CDR3 contains 13 residues. The CDR3 DNA reads as TGTGCCAGCAGCCAGGGAGGGACAGGCGAGCAGTACTTC. It yields the protein CASSQGGTGEQYF.

The V call is TRBV5-4, the J call TRBJ2-1; 9 bases line up with TRBD1. Trimming removed 2 bases from V and 4 bases from J; junction bases left unmatched: 10. CDR1 and CDR2 (germline): SGHNT, YYREEE (reference sequence). There are 17 residues in the CDR3. DNA of the CDR3: TGTGCCAGCAGCTTCGAGACACAGGGGGCGCAGTACAATGAGCAGTTCTTC. Protein product: CASSFETQGAQYNEQFF.

The DNA for the CDR3 is TGTGCCAGCAGCCTAACCAGCCCTAGCGGGGGCACAGATACGCAGTATTTT. The encoded protein is CASSLTSPSGGTDTQYF. The gene calls are TRBV7-6 and TRBJ2-3; TRBD2 aligns across 9 bases. CDR1 is SGHVS, CDR2 FNYEAQ, per germline. Trimming removed 5 bases from V and 1 base from J; junction bases left unmatched: 10. The CDR3 is 17 amino acids.

The rearrangement uses TRBV2 and TRBJ2-1, with D perhaps TRBD2 (5 bases). The CDR3 totals 13 residues. The germline V gene has CDR1 SNHLY and CDR2 FYNNEI. V shed 7 bases and J shed 10 bases, with 17 bases lying between them. CDR3 sequence reads: CASTLSWTREQFF. DNA for the CDR3: TGTGCCAGCACTTTGTCATGGACTCGGGAGCAGTTCTTC.

The chain carries TRBV2 and TRBJ2-3; 12 positions match TRBD2. V shed 4 bases and J 2 bases; nucleotides not matched to a gene: 4. The germline V gene encodes CDR1 SNHLY and CDR2 FYNNEI. The CDR3 totals 16 residues. CDR3 protein: CASSGLAGVSTDTQYF. The CDR3 region has the DNA TGTGCCAGCAGTGGACTAGCGGGGGTATCCACAGATACGCAGTATTTT.

V is TRBV2 and J is TRBJ2-3, with a tentative D call TRBD2 (6 bases). CDR1 and CDR2 (germline): SNHLY, FYNNEI. V dropped 7 bases and J dropped 5 bases, with 19 bases sitting between them. The CDR3 sequence is 15 residues long. CDR3 nucleotide sequence: TGTGCCAGCACTCGGCGGGGACGAGGGGAAGATACGCAGTATTTT. It encodes CASTRRGRGEDTQYF. The full variable domain, its missing parts supplied by reference TRBV2 and TRBJ2-3, is EPEVTQTPSHQVTQMGQEVILRCVPISNHLYFYWYRQILGQKVEFLVSFYNNEISEKSEIFDDQFSVERPDGSNFTLKIRSTKLEDSAMYFCASTRRGRGEDTQYFGPGTRLTVL.

The chain employs TRBV3-1 (or the pseudogene TRBV3-2) and TRBJ1-1; TRBD1 might be the D (6 bases). Looked up from germline, CDR1 is LGHDT and CDR2 is YNNKEL (reference sequence). The CDR3 extends over 14 amino acids. V was cut by 2 bases and J by 1 base, with 8 bases left in between. Here the CDR3 reads CASSQQGTNTEAFF. The CDR3 DNA reads TGTGCCAGCAGCCAACAGGGGACGAACACTGAAGCTTTCTTT.

This clone came up once. CDR3 in amino acids: CASSFILAAREAFF. DNA of the CDR3: TGTGCCAGCAGCTTTATATTAGCGGCAAGAGAAGCTTTCTTT. This chain uses TRBV11-2 with TRBJ1-1; D uncertain. CDR3 length: 14 residues. Per germline, CDR1 SGHAT and CDR2 FQNNGV. V dropped 3 bases and J dropped 8 bases, with 16 bases sitting between them. Supplemented by reference TRBV11-2 and TRBJ1-1, the full variable domain reads EAGVAQSPRYKIIEKRQSVAFWCNPISGHATLYWYQQILGQGPKLLIQFQNNGVVDDSQLPKDRFSAERLKGVDSTLKIQPAKLEDSAVYLCASSFILAAREAFFGQGTRLTVV.

The V gene is TRBV5-1, the J gene TRBJ2-4; 8 bases are a match to TRBD1. The CDR3 is made up of 13 amino acids. V was pared by 4 bases and J by 9 bases, with 6 bases of the junction left unmatched. Germline V gene data show CDR1 as SGHRS and CDR2 as YFSETQ. CDR3 sequence (DNA): TGCGCCAGCAGCCAGACAGGGGAGAGCATTCAGTACTTC. Translation gives CASSQTGESIQYF.

The chain employs TRBV28 and TRBJ1-3; D not resolved. Germline V gene sequence: CDR1 MDHEN, CDR2 SYDVKM. The CDR3 spans 12 residues. The CDR3 spells CGASGSGNTIYF. In DNA, the CDR3 is TGTGGGGCCTCCGGCTCTGGAAACACCATATATTTT. The full variable domain, with the rest looked up from reference TRBV28 and TRBJ1-3, is DVKVTQSSRYLVKRTGEKVFLECVQDMDHENMFWYRQDPGLGLRLIYFSYDVKMKEKGDIPEGYSVSREKKERFSLILESASTNQTSMYLCGASGSGNTIYFGEGSWLTVV.

The genes are TRBV5-6 and TRBJ1-2; 7 bases match TRBD1. Trimming took 3 bases from V and 0 from J; bases not matched to a gene: 17. This CDR3 contains 19 residues. CDR1 is SGHDT, CDR2 YYEEEE, per germline. In DNA form, the CDR3 reads TGTGCCAGCAGCTCCTCCCTACTATTAGGGGGCGTAGCTAACTATGGCTACACCTTC. Amino acids: CASSSSLLLGGVANYGYTF.

This chain connects TRBV16 to TRBJ2-3; D is perhaps TRBD1 (5 bases). The ends were cut back, 4 bases at V and 0 bases at J, with 11 bases in the middle. In germline, CDR1 is KGHSY, CDR2 FQNENV. This CDR3 contains 15 residues. The CDR3 is CASSPLDSSTDTQYF. CDR3 DNA sequence: TGTGCCAGCAGCCCCCTTGACAGTAGCACAGATACGCAGTATTTT.

Concerning this clone itself: This specimen includes other DNA sequences encoding the same CDR3. CDR3 nucleotides: TGTGCCAGCAGTTACTCGACGGGGACCGGGGAGCTGTTTTTT. It translates to CASSYSTGTGELFF. This chain connects TRBV6-5 to TRBJ2-2; D possibly corresponds to TRBD2 (5 bases). V dropped 0 bases and J dropped 5 bases, with 7 bases sitting between them. CDR3 length: 14 residues. The V gene's germline CDR1 is MNHEY and CDR2 SVGAGI.

The J gene is TRBJ2-3, the V gene TRBV12-3 or TRBV12-4; D may be TRBD2 (5 bases). This CDR3 comprises 13 residues. V dropped 8 bases and J dropped 1 base, with 10 bases sitting between them. DNA of the CDR3: TGTGCCAGCCGCACCGGGGGCACAGATACGCAGTATTTT. This codes for CASRTGGTDTQYF.

V is TRBV3-1 (or the pseudogene TRBV3-2) and J is TRBJ2-6, with D unresolved. V was cut by 0 bases and J by 4 bases, with 13 bases left in between. The germline gives CDR1 LGHDT, CDR2 YNNKEL (reference sequence). The CDR3 has 17 residues. This CDR3 is CASSQDSSAEGANVLTF. The CDR3 nucleotides read TGTGCCAGCAGCCAAGATTCTTCGGCGGAAGGGGCCAACGTCCTGACTTTC.

Comments on this clone: The same CDR3 is also encoded by other DNA sequences in this sample. The CDR3 reads CASSPRTGELFF. CDR3 sequence (DNA): TGTGCCAGCAGCCCTCGCACCGGGGAGCTGTTTTTT. The V call is TRBV25-1, the J call TRBJ2-2, with D unresolved. The CDR3 totals 12 residues. Trimming shortened V by 6 bases and J by 4 bases, and 6 bases separated the two germline ends. CDR1 is MGHDK, CDR2 SYGVNS, per germline.